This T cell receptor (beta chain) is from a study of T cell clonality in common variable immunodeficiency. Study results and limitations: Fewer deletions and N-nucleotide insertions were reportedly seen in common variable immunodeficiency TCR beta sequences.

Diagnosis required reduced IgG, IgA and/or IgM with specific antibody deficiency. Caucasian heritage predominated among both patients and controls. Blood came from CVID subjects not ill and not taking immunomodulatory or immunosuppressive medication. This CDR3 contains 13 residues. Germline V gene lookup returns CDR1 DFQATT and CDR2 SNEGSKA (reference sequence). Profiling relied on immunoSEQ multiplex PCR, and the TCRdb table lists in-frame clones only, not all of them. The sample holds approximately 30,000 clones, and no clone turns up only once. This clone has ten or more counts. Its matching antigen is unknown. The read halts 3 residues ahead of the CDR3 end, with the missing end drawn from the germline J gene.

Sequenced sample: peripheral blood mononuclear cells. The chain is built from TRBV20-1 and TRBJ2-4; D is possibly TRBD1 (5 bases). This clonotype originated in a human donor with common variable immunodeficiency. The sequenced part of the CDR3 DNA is TGCAGTGCCGCTCGACAAAGGGGAAATATT. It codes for CSAARQRGNI. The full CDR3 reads CSAARQRGNIQYF.